This TCR beta chain stems from a study of CD8+CD57+ T cells in acquired aplastic anemia. The overall study: The average for DNA from sorted CD4+ and CD8+ cells was approximately 3.2 ug.

Genomic DNA was employed as the template in profiling TCR beta VDJ and CDR3. TCRdb reprocessed the reads with MiXCR, giving one entry per CDR3 protein. The data contain approximately 160,000 distinct CDR3 sequences, just under 45% of them seen just once; the ten biggest clones take up approximately 1%. The CDR3 contains 14 residues. Germline V lookup: CDR1 KGHSY, CDR2 FQNENV. V shed 2 bases and J shed 5 bases, with 12 bases lying between them. This clonotype occurred many times. The chain links TRBV16 to TRBJ2-5; D call uncertain. The source material was sorted CD4+, CD8+, or CD8+CD57+ T cells (not recorded which) from PBMCs. This receptor was obtained from a human donor in good health. In DNA, the CDR3 is TGTGCCAGCAGCCAAAAGGGATCGTCCGAGACCCAGTACTTC. Its translation is CASSQKGSSETQYF. Combining the CDR3 with reference TRBV16 and TRBJ2-5 gives the whole variable domain GEEVAQTPKHLVRGEGQKAKLYCAPIKGHSYVFWYQQVLKNEFKFLISFQNENVFDETGMPKERFSAKCLPNSPCSLEIQATKLEDSAVYFCASSQKGSSETQYFGPGTRLLVL.